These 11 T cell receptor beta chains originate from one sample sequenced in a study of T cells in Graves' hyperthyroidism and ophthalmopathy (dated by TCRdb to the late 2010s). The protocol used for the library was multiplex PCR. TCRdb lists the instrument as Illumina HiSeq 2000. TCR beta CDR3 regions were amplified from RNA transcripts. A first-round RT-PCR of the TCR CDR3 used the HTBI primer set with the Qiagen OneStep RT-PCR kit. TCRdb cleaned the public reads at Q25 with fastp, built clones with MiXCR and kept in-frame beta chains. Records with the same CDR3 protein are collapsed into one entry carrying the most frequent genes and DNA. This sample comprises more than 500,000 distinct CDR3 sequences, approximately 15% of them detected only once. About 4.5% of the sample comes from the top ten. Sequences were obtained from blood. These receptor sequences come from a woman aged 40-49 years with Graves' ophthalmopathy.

The DNA of the CDR3 is TGTGCCAGCAGTTACGGACTAGCGGGAGTGGATCAAGAGACCCAGTACTTC. Translating it yields CASSYGLAGVDQETQYF. V usage is TRBV28 and J usage is TRBJ2-5; 13 bases are shared with TRBD2. The CDR3 totals 17 residues. Trimming cost V 4 bases and J 2 bases; bases outside gene matches: 7. The V gene's germline CDR1 is MDHEN and CDR2 SYDVKM.

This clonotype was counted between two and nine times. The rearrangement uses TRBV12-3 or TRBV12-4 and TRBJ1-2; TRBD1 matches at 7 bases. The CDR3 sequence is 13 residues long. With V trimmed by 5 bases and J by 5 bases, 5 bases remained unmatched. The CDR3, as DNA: TGTGCCAGCAGTCAACGGACAGGATATGGCTACACCTTC. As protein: CASSQRTGYGYTF.

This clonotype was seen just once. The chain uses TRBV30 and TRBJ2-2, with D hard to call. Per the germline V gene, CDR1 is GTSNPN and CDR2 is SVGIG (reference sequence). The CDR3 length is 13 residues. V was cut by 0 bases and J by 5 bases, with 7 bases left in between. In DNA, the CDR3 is TGTGCCTGGAGTGTCGGCGTAACCGGGGAGCTGTTTTTT. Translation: CAWSVGVTGELFF.

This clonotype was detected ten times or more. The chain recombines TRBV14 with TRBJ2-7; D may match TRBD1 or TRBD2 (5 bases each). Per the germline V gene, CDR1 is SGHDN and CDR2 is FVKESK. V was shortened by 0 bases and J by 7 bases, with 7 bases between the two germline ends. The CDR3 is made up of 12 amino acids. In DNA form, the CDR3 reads TGTGCCAGCAGCCAAGAAGAGGGGGAGCAGTACTTC. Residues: CASSQEEGEQYF.

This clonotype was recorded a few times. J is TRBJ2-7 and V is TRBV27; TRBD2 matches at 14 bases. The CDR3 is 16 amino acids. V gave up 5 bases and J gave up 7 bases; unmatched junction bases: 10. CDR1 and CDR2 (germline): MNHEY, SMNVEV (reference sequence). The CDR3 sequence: CASSVMGLAGVEEQYF. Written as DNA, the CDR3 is TGTGCCAGCAGTGTGATGGGACTAGCGGGAGTAGAGGAGCAGTACTTC.

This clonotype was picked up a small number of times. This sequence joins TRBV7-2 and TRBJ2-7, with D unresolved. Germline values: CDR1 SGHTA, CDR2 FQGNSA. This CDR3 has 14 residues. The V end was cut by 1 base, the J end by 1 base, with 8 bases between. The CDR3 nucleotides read TGTGCCAGCAGCTTAGGGGTTCGGTCCTACGAGCAGTACTTC. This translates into CASSLGVRSYEQYF. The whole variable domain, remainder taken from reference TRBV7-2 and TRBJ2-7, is GAGVSQSPSNKVTEKGKDVELRCDPISGHTALYWYRQSLGQGLEFLIYFQGNSAPDKSGLPSDRFSAERTGGSVSTLTIQRTQQEDSAVYLCASSLGVRSYEQYFGPGTRLTVT.

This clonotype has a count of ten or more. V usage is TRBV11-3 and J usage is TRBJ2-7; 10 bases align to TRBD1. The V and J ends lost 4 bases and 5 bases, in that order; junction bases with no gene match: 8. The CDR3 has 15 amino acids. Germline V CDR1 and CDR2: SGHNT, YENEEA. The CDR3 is CASSSSGTGDNEQYF. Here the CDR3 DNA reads TGTGCCAGCAGCTCCTCTGGGACAGGGGATAACGAGCAGTACTTC.

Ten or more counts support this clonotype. The CDR3 DNA sequence: TGTGCCAGCAGTTTACGGGGGACCCAGTACTTC. Protein: CASSLRGTQYF. J is TRBJ2-5 and V is TRBV6-1; TRBD2 might be the D (5 bases). Germline CDR1 reads MNHNS; CDR2 reads SASEGT. The CDR3 consists of 11 residues. V was trimmed by 5 bases and J by 7 bases, leaving 8 bases between them.

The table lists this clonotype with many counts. CDR3 residues: CASSLLQGSEQYF. Here the CDR3 DNA reads TGTGCCAGCAGCCTATTACAGGGCTCCGAGCAGTACTTC. This chain joins TRBV7-8 and TRBJ2-7; D is perhaps TRBD1 (6 bases). Germline V gene lookup returns CDR1 SGHVS and CDR2 FQNEAQ. This CDR3 is 13 amino acids long. V dropped 5 bases and J dropped 6 bases, with 14 bases sitting between them. Supplemented by reference TRBV7-8 and TRBJ2-7, the full variable domain reads GAGVSQSPRYKVAKRGQDVALRCDPISGHVSLFWYQQALGQGPEFLTYFQNEAQLDKSGLPSDRFFAERPEGSVSTLKIQRTQQEDSAVYLCASSLLQGSEQYFGPGTRLTVT.

CDR3 in DNA: TGTGCCAGCAGCTTGGCCGGGACACGGAACACCGGGGAGCTGTTTTTT. It is translated as CASSLAGTRNTGELFF. The chain employs TRBV5-6 and TRBJ2-2, with D possibly TRBD1 on 6 matching bases. This CDR3 is built from 16 residues. CDR1 and CDR2 from the germline V gene are SGHDT and YYEEEE. Trimming shortened V by 0 bases and J by 1 base, and 10 bases separated the two germline ends.

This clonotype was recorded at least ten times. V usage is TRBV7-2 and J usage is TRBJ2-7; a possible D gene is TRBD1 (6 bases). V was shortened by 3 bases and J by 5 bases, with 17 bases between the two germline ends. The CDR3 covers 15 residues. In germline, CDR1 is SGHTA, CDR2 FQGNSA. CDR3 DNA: TGTGCCAGCAGCTTCGTTCCGGGACACTGGGACGAGCAGTACTTC. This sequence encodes CASSFVPGHWDEQYF.